This is a list of T cell receptor beta chains from one sample in a study of Graves' ophthalmopathy and Graves' hyperthyroidism. A single record per CDR3 protein comes from TCRdb applying MiXCR to the multiplex PCR reads. The repertoire holds approximately 460,000 distinct CDR3 sequences, with about an eighth as singletons. The sequenced material came from blood. Receptors were obtained from a woman aged 25 to 39 with Graves' ophthalmopathy. Both conserved end residues are part of each CDR3. A D gene is named only where the DNA matches it firmly. The size of a clone is reported for some rows only, either as once, few or many, or as a class for expanded clones.

abundance,v_gene,j_gene,d_gene,CDR3aa,CDR3nt
many,TRBV28,TRBJ1-5,-,CASSLLGSRNQPQHF,TGTGCCAGCAGCCTCCTTGGGTCTCGCAATCAGCCCCAGCATTTT
many,TRBV2,TRBJ1-1,-,CASSRPRAATEAFF,TGTGCCAGCAGTCGCCCGAGGGCGGCCACTGAAGCTTTCTTT
many,TRBV28,TRBJ1-1,-,CASSQKDSRAFF,TGTGCCAGCAGCCAGAAGGACAGTCGGGCTTTCTTT
many,TRBV2,TRBJ2-5,-,CASKGSQETQYF,TGTGCCAGCAAGGGGAGTCAAGAGACCCAGTACTTC
-,TRBV6-5,TRBJ1-5,-,CASSYSPSGSNQPQHF,TGTGCCAGCAGTTACTCGCCAAGCGGTAGCAATCAGCCCCAGCATTTT
many,TRBV12-5,TRBJ2-7,TRBD1,CASSKVPGTGPLEQYF,TGTGCTAGTTCCAAAGTCCCCGGGACAGGGCCCCTCGAGCAGTACTTC
few,TRBV25-1,TRBJ2-5,-,CASSDGQQETQYF,TGTGCCAGCAGTGACGGACAGCAAGAGACCCAGTACTTC
many,TRBV7-8,TRBJ1-1,-,CASARGQARTEAFF,TGTGCCAGCGCGCGGGGGCAGGCGCGCACTGAAGCTTTCTTT
many,TRBV7-2,TRBJ2-7,TRBD1,CASSFDRVGKYEQYF,TGTGCCAGCAGCTTCGACAGGGTTGGGAAATACGAGCAGTACTTC
many,TRBV12-3/TRBV12-4,TRBJ2-5,TRBD2,CASSLGGVDLQETQYF,TGTGCCAGCAGTCTGGGGGGGGTAGACCTCCAAGAGACCCAGTACTTC
many,TRBV24-1,TRBJ2-2,TRBD1,CATSDRRGPNTGELFF,TGTGCCACCAGTGATCGCAGGGGGCCAAACACCGGGGAGCTGTTTTTT
few,TRBV11-3,TRBJ2-7,TRBD1,CASSSPTGGYEQYF,TGTGCCAGCAGCTCACCAACAGGGGGTTACGAGCAGTACTTC
many,TRBV28,TRBJ1-6,-,CASSSGRRNSPLHF,TGTGCCAGCAGTTCAGGCAGAAGGAATTCACCCCTCCACTTT
many,TRBV6-5,TRBJ2-3,-,CASSYSTATMTDTQYF,TGTGCCAGCAGTTACTCGACAGCTACGATGACAGATACGCAGTATTTT
many,TRBV4-1,TRBJ2-7,-,CASSQDLGEQYF,TGCGCCAGCAGCCAAGATTTAGGCGAGCAGTACTTC
many,TRBV10-3,TRBJ1-3,-,CAISNPGRSSGNTIYF,TGTGCCATCAGTAACCCGGGACGGAGCTCTGGAAACACCATATATTTT
-,TRBV20-1,TRBJ2-7,TRBD2,CSAPPGRERIEQYF,TGCAGTGCCCCTCCAGGGCGGGAGAGGATCGAGCAGTACTTC
many,TRBV5-1,TRBJ2-7,-,CASSLSPLSSYEQYF,TGCGCCAGCAGCTTGTCCCCTCTGAGCTCCTACGAGCAGTACTTC